This is a list of T cell receptor beta chains from one sample in a study of metastatic and nonmetastatic thyroid tumors. TCRdb re-analyzed the PCR reads using MiXCR. The repertoire holds 15,000 to 18,000 clones, with about a quarter as singletons. Input material: tumor tissue. The receptors come from a female donor with papillary thyroid cancer or a benign thyroid nodule (not recorded which). Some clones in this sample may be carry-over from other donors' samples. CDR3s leave out the opening cysteine and the closing phenylalanine or tryptophan. Expanded clones get a size class; other rows say once, few or many, or leave the size out.

length	size	V	CDR3
16	medium-sized	TRBV4-1	ASSQEGLGSSGRYEQY
12	NA	TRBV5-1	ASSLAGVAYVYT
13	few	TRBV6-2/TRBV6-3	ASTPRGGLGYEQY
11	NA	TRBV27	ASSFSGSDEQY
11	many	TRBV7-7	ASSFNRGDTIY
14	medium-sized	TRBV24-1	ATSDSDTTSTDTQY
14	NA	TRBV6-1	ASILRQGALNHGYT
12	many	TRBV30	AWSVGTGPETQY
14	many	TRBV7-3	ASILRGQTLSYEQY
14	medium-sized	TRBV5-8	ASSCGQGCSYNEQF
16	medium-sized	TRBV5-6	ASSLGGKGRGGYQPQH
13	NA	TRBV20-1	SATGVSGPYNEQF
11	once	TRBV18	ASSLRGVDEQY
11	NA	TRBV7-2	ASSPTGGTEAF
11	NA	TRBV28	ASSLSDGLGYT
12	many	TRBV5-1	ASSAARTTDTQY
10	NA	TRBV5-1	ASSLMAREQF
14	NA	TRBV19	ASSVRDRGTSSCYT
12	NA	TRBV3-1	ASSSRDRGYGYT
13	many	TRBV27	ASSHPEREGNEQF
11	few	TRBV12-3/TRBV12-4	ASSTSHQETQY
14	many	TRBV28	ASSLYRTKGSYEQY
15	many	TRBV24-1	ATSDLPLAGPTGELF
16	medium-sized	TRBV6-1	ASSEFLPRGTGGYEQY
12	many	TRBV7-3	ASSPSAGDYGYT
11	few	TRBV28	ASSSRVDYEQY
13	NA	TRBV20-1	SASRESGSTDTQY
9	large	TRBV30	AWRTAYIQY
14	many	TRBV4-1	ASSQAHKPGDTEAF
17	many	TRBV24-1	ATSDSFPAHPGAKNIQY
12	few	TRBV20-1	SAREGGGVTEAF
10	NA	TRBV20-1	SAGLAHNEQF
11	NA	TRBV7-9	ASSLRYRSEAF
10	few	TRBV28	ASILGLQEQF
9	few	TRBV25-1	ASSAGREQY
14	many	TRBV20-1	SARDSEQGSGGTQY
13	medium-sized	TRBV18	ASSIEQGSGYEQY
12	many	TRBV4-2	TSSLSPGPYEQY
14	many	TRBV5-1	ASSLETGRFTDTQY
13	medium-sized	TRBV10-3	AISESSAAPRGYT
12	many	TRBV11-2	ASSLSGSYNEQF
12	NA	TRBV27	AIRPGGGTDTQY
11	few	TRBV20-1	SARETSGRVPY
13	many	TRBV9	ASSASGTGFNEQF
12	NA	TRBV5-1	ASRETGGYSPLH
12	NA	TRBV20-1	SASGDSRNTEAF
13	many	TRBV20-1	SASPSGREVNEQF